These T cell receptor beta chains were read from a single sample in a study of T cell responses to AZD1222 COVID-19 vaccine. TCRdb's table, derived via immunoSEQ multiplex PCR, lists solely in-frame clones and lacks some. Of about 180,000 clones listed, about 90% are singletons. The starting material was peripheral blood, obtained 28 days after the second AZD1222 dose. Every receptor here comes from an adult who received the AZD1222 COVID-19 vaccine. CDR3s include the opening cysteine and the closing phenylalanine or tryptophan. A D gene is named only where the DNA matches it firmly. Clone size appears in some rows only: once, few, many, or a class for an expanded clone.

j_call v_call clone_size d_call cdr3_aa cdr3_nt
TRBJ1-5 TRBV6-1 few - CASSETGRNQPQHF TGTGCCAGCAGTGAAACAGGTCGGAATCAGCCCCAGCATTTT
TRBJ2-5 TRBV30 - - CAWSGVRGQTQYF TGTGCCTGGAGTGGGGTAAGGGGCCAGACCCAGTACTTC
TRBJ1-2 TRBV2 - - CASSAAIGTNYGYTF TGTGCCAGCAGTGCCGCCATAGGAACTAACTATGGCTACACCTTC
TRBJ2-2 TRBV3-1/TRBV3-2 - - CASSQYNTGELFF TGTGCCAGCAGCCAATATAACACCGGGGAGCTGTTTTTT
TRBJ1-2 TRBV9 - - CASSPGGGGGYGYTF TGTGCCAGCAGCCCTGGCGGGGGCGGCGGCTATGGCTACACCTTC
TRBJ1-4 TRBV19 - TRBD1 CASSSKGQGNEKLFF TGTGCCAGTAGTTCAAAAGGACAGGGTAATGAAAAACTGTTTTTT
TRBJ2-5 TRBV24-1 - TRBD2 CATSDILADQETQYF TGTGCCACCAGTGATATACTAGCGGACCAAGAGACCCAGTACTTC
TRBJ1-5 TRBV7-9 - TRBD1 CASSLTGTGGVGPQHF TGTGCCAGCAGCTTAACCGGGACAGGGGGCGTGGGGCCCCAGCATTTT
TRBJ2-3 TRBV11-2 - - CASSLERYTDTQYF TGTGCCAGCAGCTTAGAAAGATACACAGATACGCAGTATTTT
TRBJ2-7 TRBV6-2/TRBV6-3 - - CASSYGDPGPTYEQYF TGTGCCAGCAGTTACGGTGACCCGGGGCCTACCTACGAGCAGTACTTC
TRBJ1-5 TRBV5-1 once TRBD1 CASSLGDRGQPQHF TGCGCCAGCAGCTTGGGGGACAGGGGTCAGCCCCAGCATTTT
TRBJ2-7 TRBV19 - TRBD1 CATAQQGVSEQYF TGTGCCACCGCCCAACAGGGGGTCAGCGAGCAGTACTTC
TRBJ2-7 TRBV2 - - CASSVRDAQYF TGTGCCAGCAGTGTAAGGGACGCGCAGTACTTC
TRBJ1-1 TRBV28 - - CASIFIGGENTEAFF TGTGCCAGCATCTTTATAGGGGGGGAGAACACTGAAGCTTTCTTT
TRBJ2-7 TRBV9 - TRBD2 CASSMSAGGLSSYEQYF TGTGCCAGCAGCATGAGCGCGGGGGGGCTAAGCTCCTACGAGCAGTACTTC
TRBJ2-7 TRBV30 - TRBD1 CAWNRGDYEQYF TGTGCCTGGAACAGGGGAGACTACGAGCAGTACTTC
TRBJ1-2 TRBV6-5 - - CASRPLVDSPGYTF TGTGCCAGCAGACCCTTAGTCGACAGTCCTGGCTACACCTTC
TRBJ1-1 TRBV7-3 - - CASSLGGMNTEAFF TGTGCCAGCAGCTTAGGGGGAATGAACACTGAAGCTTTCTTT
TRBJ1-1 TRBV28 - - CASGVLGAFF TGTGCCAGCGGGGTCCTGGGGGCTTTCTTT
TRBJ1-5 TRBV30 - - CAWRRGGGSNQPQHF TGTGCCTGGAGACGAGGAGGGGGGAGCAATCAGCCCCAGCATTTT
TRBJ2-7 TRBV3-1/TRBV3-2 - - CASSQATGTTAYEQYF TGTGCCAGCAGCCAAGCTACAGGGACGACGGCCTACGAGCAGTACTTC
TRBJ1-4 TRBV30 - TRBD1 CAWSQIYRGTNEKLFF TGTGCCTGGAGCCAGATATACAGGGGGACTAATGAAAAACTGTTTTTT
TRBJ2-1 TRBV5-1 - - CASSLRAGADEQFF TGCGCCAGCAGCTTGCGGGCGGGGGCGGATGAGCAGTTCTTC
TRBJ2-7 TRBV5-1 - - CASSWVRQTDEQYF TGCGCCAGCAGCTGGGTCCGGCAGACAGACGAGCAGTACTTC
TRBJ2-7 TRBV10-3 - - CAIRLEQSPYEQYF TGTGCCATCAGACTGGAGCAGAGCCCCTACGAGCAGTACTTC
TRBJ2-1 TRBV7-2 - TRBD1 CASSLGAGTGYKGKFF TGTGCCAGCAGCTTAGGGGCCGGGACAGGGTATAAGGGTAAATTCTTC
TRBJ1-1 TRBV19 - TRBD1 CASRSLDRATEAFF TGTGCCAGTAGATCTTTGGACAGGGCCACTGAAGCTTTCTTT
TRBJ2-6 TRBV28 - TRBD1 CASQGADSGANVLTF TGTGCCAGTCAGGGGGCTGACTCTGGGGCCAACGTCCTGACTTTC
TRBJ2-7 TRBV11-3 - TRBD2 CASSFSGGPYEQYF TGTGCCAGCAGCTTTAGCGGGGGCCCTTACGAGCAGTACTTC
TRBJ2-1 TRBV3-1/TRBV3-2 - - CASGGEGRYNEQFF TGTGCCAGCGGGGGCGAGGGTCGATACAATGAGCAGTTCTTC
TRBJ1-2 TRBV4-1 - - CASSQEVRAGGGYTF TGCGCCAGCAGCCAAGAGGTCAGGGCAGGAGGTGGCTACACCTTC
TRBJ1-5 TRBV6-5 - - CASSHTSNQPQHF TGTGCCAGCAGTCACACTAGCAATCAGCCCCAGCATTTT
TRBJ1-5 TRBV28 - - CASSTRGFNQPQHF TGTGCCAGCAGCACCAGGGGTTTCAATCAGCCCCAGCATTTT
TRBJ2-7 TRBV5-1 once TRBD2 CASSLKREGLNEQYF TGCGCCAGCAGCTTGAAGCGGGAGGGCCTAAACGAGCAGTACTTC
TRBJ1-1 TRBV27 - TRBD1 CASSLVGRQGAWTEAFF TGTGCCAGCAGTTTAGTCGGAAGACAGGGGGCATGGACTGAAGCTTTCTTT
TRBJ1-2 TRBV5-1 - - CASSLAGFDWNGYTF TGCGCCAGCAGCTTGGCCGGCTTTGATTGGAATGGCTACACCTTC
TRBJ1-1 TRBV3-1/TRBV3-2 - - CASSQVRGMNTEAFF TGTGCCAGCAGCCAAGTCCGAGGGATGAACACTGAAGCTTTCTTT
TRBJ2-1 TRBV4-1 - TRBD1 CASSHPRGQGYNEQFF TGCGCCAGCAGCCACCCCAGGGGGCAGGGCTACAATGAGCAGTTCTTC
TRBJ1-2 TRBV9 - - CASSNSPGPVGGYTF TGTGCCAGCAGCAATTCCCCGGGACCGGTTGGCGGCTACACCTTC
TRBJ2-5 TRBV30 - - CAWGANGVGTQYF TGTGCCTGGGGTGCTAACGGGGTTGGGACCCAGTACTTC
TRBJ1-4 TRBV27 - - CASSQATNEKLFF TGTGCCAGCAGCCAGGCAACTAATGAAAAACTGTTTTTT
TRBJ1-1 TRBV30 - TRBD1 CAGGHRGWNTEAFF TGTGCCGGGGGACACAGGGGGTGGAACACTGAAGCTTTCTTT
TRBJ2-3 TRBV3-1/TRBV3-2 - - CASSQGKGRTDTQYF TGTGCCAGCAGCCAAGGGAAGGGACGCACAGATACGCAGTATTTT
TRBJ2-2 TRBV5-4 - - CASSSGGVNTGELFF TGTGCCAGCAGCTCAGGGGGGGTGAACACCGGGGAGCTGTTTTTT
TRBJ2-7 TRBV3-1/TRBV3-2 - TRBD1 CASSQGRQGVSYEQYF TGTGCCAGCAGCCAAGGTCGGCAGGGGGTTTCCTACGAGCAGTACTTC
TRBJ2-5 TRBV14 once - CASSQGVFREGETQYF TGTGCCAGCAGCCAAGGTGTTTTCAGGGAAGGTGAGACCCAGTACTTC
TRBJ2-5 TRBV19 - - CASSTSGARETQYF TGTGCCAGTAGTACTTCAGGTGCCCGGGAGACCCAGTACTTC
TRBJ2-1 TRBV28 - TRBD2 CASIPGGTRGNEQFF TGTGCCAGCATCCCCGGCGGGACTAGAGGCAATGAGCAGTTCTTC
TRBJ1-3 TRBV11-2 - - CASVSGNTIYF TGTGCCAGCGTCTCTGGAAACACCATATATTTT
TRBJ2-2 TRBV29-1 - - CSARKGGNTGELFF TGCAGCGCCAGAAAGGGGGGGAACACCGGGGAGCTGTTTTTT
TRBJ2-3 TRBV2 - TRBD2 CASSASGGGTDTQYF TGTGCCAGCAGTGCTAGCGGGGGGGGCACAGATACGCAGTATTTT
TRBJ1-4 TRBV15 - - CATSSKWGGLGTNEKLFF TGTGCCACCAGCTCGAAGTGGGGGGGGCTGGGAACTAATGAAAAACTGTTTTTT
TRBJ2-5 TRBV7-6 - TRBD2 CASSLGIQRGVQETQYF TGTGCCAGCAGCTTAGGTATTCAGCGGGGGGTTCAAGAGACCCAGTACTTC
TRBJ2-7 TRBV6-5 once TRBD1 CASSYSKGQGFYEQYF TGTGCCAGCAGTTACTCGAAGGGACAGGGGTTTTACGAGCAGTACTTC
TRBJ2-1 TRBV7-9 - TRBD2 CASSLLAGGLNEQFF TGTGCCAGCAGCCTACTAGCGGGGGGGCTCAATGAGCAGTTCTTC
TRBJ2-4 TRBV3-1/TRBV3-2 - TRBD2 CASSHRGVAKNIQYF TGTGCCAGCAGCCATCGGGGGGTGGCCAAAAACATTCAGTACTTC
TRBJ2-2 TRBV9 - TRBD1 CASTRQGNTGELFF TGTGCCAGCACCCGACAGGGCAACACCGGGGAGCTGTTTTTT
TRBJ2-1 TRBV24-1 - - CATSDLHGDEQFF TGTGCCACCAGTGATTTGCACGGGGATGAGCAGTTCTTC
TRBJ1-2 TRBV6-1 - TRBD1 CASSEARQGAYGYTF TGTGCCAGCAGTGAAGCTCGACAGGGGGCCTATGGCTACACCTTC
TRBJ2-3 TRBV30 - - CAWSLHHPDTQYF TGTGCCTGGAGCCTGCATCACCCAGATACGCAGTATTTT